This T cell receptor beta chain is drawn from a study of blood T cell repertoires in COVID-19. Study in general: Some COVID-19 samples were acute and others convalescent; all came from the United States, Italy and Spain. Nucleic acid was either cDNA or gDNA, and it came from T cells, B-cell-depleted T cells, or PBMCs.

Measured with immunoSEQ multiplex PCR; TCRdb has only the in-frame clones, and not every one. The sample has about 250,000 clones, about 80% seen once. The germline CDR1 and CDR2 sequences are SGHVS and FNYEAQ. The CDR3 runs 15 residues. V was pared by 2 bases and J by 10 bases, with 15 bases between. Membership in each cohort depended on participant-reported clinical history. The clonotype comes from a woman in her 40s who had been exposed to COVID-19. The sequencing sample was made of PBMCs or T cells enriched from blood (not recorded which). V gene TRBV7-6 combines with J gene TRBJ1-6, with TRBD1 as a possible D gene (6 bases). CDR3 residues: CASSLRGGQGSPLHF. The CDR3 bases are TGTGCCAGCAGCTTAAGGGGGGGGCAGGGGTCACCCCTCCACTTT.